This T cell receptor beta chain was profiled in a study of Ad26.COV2.S vaccination and SARS-CoV-2 variants (TCRdb year 2021). A note on the overall study: Vaccine-arm donors were drawn from COV1001, a multicentre, randomized, double-blind, placebo-controlled phase I-IIa trial of Ad26.COV2.S in healthy adults. Ad26.COV2.S was given intramuscularly at 5x10^10 or 1x10^11 viral particles, as a single shot or as two shots 56 days apart. The specificity and breadth of SARS-CoV-2-reactive T cell receptors after Ad26.COV2.S vaccination were assessed by TCRbeta repertoire sequencing. A total of 32 samples were included in the TCR-sequenced set, comprising approximately 20 Ad26.COV2.S vaccine recipients, 5 placebo recipients and 8 SARS-CoV-2 convalescent individuals. Participants in the trial were split at random into five groups of five each, receiving low-dose or high-dose Ad26.COV2.S once or twice, or else placebo on both occasions. Investigators did not know the trial group allocation while performing experiments and assessing outcomes.

The intended sense of this specimen's treatment or condition label: roughly 19 received Ad26.COV2.S at low or high dose, single or two shots; roughly 5 received placebo; per-sample allocation not given. For vaccine and placebo recipients, repertoires were sequenced using samples collected on day 63 after the first injection. Between 29 July and 7 August 2020, Cohort 1b enrolled 25 adults aged 18-55 years at one site in Boston, USA. Ad26.COV2.S was a replication-incompetent adenovirus type 26 vector that expressed a prefusion-stabilized SARS-CoV-2 spike protein derived from the original Wuhan strain. The immunoSEQ Assay was the method used to sequence TCRbeta CDR3 regions. After extraction, genomic DNA underwent amplification by bias-controlled multiplex PCR, followed by high-throughput sequencing. In the source study's methods: To quantify the absolute abundance of each unique TCRbeta CDR3 region, sequences were collapsed and filtered. Usable DNA was measured by amplifying reference genes present in all nucleated cells, and TCRbeta template counts were normalized to that usable DNA to estimate T cell fraction. Repertoire TCRs were annotated as SARS-CoV-2-specific when V gene, CDR3 amino acid sequence and J gene were exactly matched to a known reactive TCR set. The reference SARS-CoV-2 TCR set was derived from MIRA and filtered for enrichment in COVID-19-positive ImmuneCODE repertoires, a step that removed public or cross-reactive TCRs. Using the MIRA antigens, annotated TCRs were further analysed by specific ORF or by position within an ORF. Breadth was defined as annotated unique rearrangements over total unique productive rearrangements; depth was the summed frequency of those rearrangements. TCR breadth was compared between groups using two-sided Wilcoxon rank-sum tests. Entries here come from immuneACCESS through TCRdb and include only in-frame sequences with V and J called. Some clones fail to appear in such tables; in the studies checked, an unresolved V gene covers under half of the shortfall, and the cause of the remainder is unknown. That table gives V, J and clone size, and the DNA gave D and trimming. This sample holds about 410,000 clones; about 88% were observed only once. The biggest ten clones account for about 2% of the sample.

Paper-wide results and their limitations: The authors noted that the TCR breadth and depth analyses may have underestimated total T cell responses. After vaccination, spike-specific CD8+ and CD4+ T cell responses were reported to show substantial breadth. Comparing responses between vaccine doses or regimens was not something the study was powered to do. Ad26.COV2.S recipients had higher spike-specific TCR breadth than placebo recipients (P = 0.0014). Vaccine and placebo recipients had similar non-spike TCR breadth, a finding consistent with the vaccine containing only spike.

In regard to this clone: Its cognate antigen has yet to be identified. Nothing much larger sits one base from this clone, and base qualities are not available.

CDR1 and CDR2 were assigned from the germline V gene as SGHRS and YFSETQ. The CDR3, cysteine through phenylalanine, is 12 amino acids long. The CDR3 DNA has 36 bases and is translated from base 1. The V end loses 3 bases and the J end loses 6 bases, and a stretch of 9 bases separates them. Recombination linked TRBV5-1 to TRBJ1-2, and the D gene may be TRBD1, 6 bases matching. The sample was peripheral blood, taken in a trial of Ad26.COV2.S vaccine versus placebo. This TCR was recovered from a person between 18 and 60 years old who received the Ad26.COV2.S COVID-19 vaccine or a placebo. In nucleotide form, the sequence is TGCGCCAGCAGCTCCGGGACAAATGGCTACACCTTC. Its coded protein is CASSSGTNGYTF. Reference TRBV5-1 and TRBJ1-2 genes cover what lies past the CDR3, so the full variable domain is KAGVTQTPRYLIKTRGQQVTLSCSPISGHRSVSWYQQTPGQGLQFLFEYFSETQRNKGNFPGRFSGRQFSNSRSEMNVSTLELGDSALYLCASSSGTNGYTFGSGTRLTVV.